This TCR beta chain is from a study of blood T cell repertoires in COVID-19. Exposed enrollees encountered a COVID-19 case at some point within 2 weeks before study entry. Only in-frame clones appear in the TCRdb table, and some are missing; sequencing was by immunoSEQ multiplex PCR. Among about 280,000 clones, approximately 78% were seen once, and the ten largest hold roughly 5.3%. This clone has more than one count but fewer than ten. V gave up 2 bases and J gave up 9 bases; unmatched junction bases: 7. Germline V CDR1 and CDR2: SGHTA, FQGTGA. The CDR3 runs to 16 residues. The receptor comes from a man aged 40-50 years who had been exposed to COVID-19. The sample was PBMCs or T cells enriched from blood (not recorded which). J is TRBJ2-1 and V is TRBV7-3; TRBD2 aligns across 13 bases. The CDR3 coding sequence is TGTGCCAGCAGCTTAGAATCGGGACTAGCGGGGTCTGAGCAGTTCTTC. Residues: CASSLESGLAGSEQFF. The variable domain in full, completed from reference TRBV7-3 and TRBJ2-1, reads GAGVSQTPSNKVTEKGKYVELRCDPISGHTALYWYRQSLGQGPEFLIYFQGTGAADDSGLPNDRFFAVRPEGSVSTLKIQRTERGDSAVYLCASSLESGLAGSEQFFGPGTRLTVL.